This TCR beta chain was observed in a study of T cell responses to AZD1222 COVID-19 vaccine. Sequenced by immunoSEQ multiplex PCR; TCRdb stores in-frame clones only, minus some. This sample has about 150,000 clones, with roughly 90% found just once. Germline assignment: CDR1 SGHDN and CDR2 FVKESK. CDR3 length: 17 residues. Trimming removed 2 bases at V and 7 bases at J, with 18 bases between. Sample: peripheral blood, taken on day 0 of AZD1222 vaccination. V gene TRBV14 combines with J gene TRBJ1-6; D is uncertain. The receptor comes from an adult in good health. As DNA, the CDR3 is TGTGCCAGCAGCCAACGTGTGGCAGGTCCGAAGAATTCACCCCTCCACTTT. Translation: CASSQRVAGPKNSPLHF.